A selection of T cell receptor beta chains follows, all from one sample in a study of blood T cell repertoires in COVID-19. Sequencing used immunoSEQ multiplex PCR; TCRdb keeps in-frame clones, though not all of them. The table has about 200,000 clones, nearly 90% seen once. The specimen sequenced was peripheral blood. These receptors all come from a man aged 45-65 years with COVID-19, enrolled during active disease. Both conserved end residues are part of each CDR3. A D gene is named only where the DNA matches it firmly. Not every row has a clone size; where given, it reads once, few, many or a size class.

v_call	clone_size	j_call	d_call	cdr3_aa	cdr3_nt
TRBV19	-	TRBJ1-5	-	CASSHLTGNNQPQHF	TGTGCCAGTAGTCACCTTACAGGGAACAATCAGCCCCAGCATTTT
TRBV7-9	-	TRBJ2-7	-	CASSLASVYEQYF	TGTGCCAGCAGCTTAGCGTCGGTTTACGAGCAGTACTTC
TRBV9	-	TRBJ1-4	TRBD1	CASSARDRGREKLFF	TGTGCCAGCAGCGCGCGAGACAGGGGGCGGGAAAAACTGTTTTTT
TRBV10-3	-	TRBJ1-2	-	CAISEVRVPNYGYTF	TGTGCCATCAGTGAAGTGAGGGTTCCCAACTATGGCTACACCTTC
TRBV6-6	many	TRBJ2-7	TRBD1	CASSYSGTGLTEQYF	TGTGCCAGCAGTTACTCCGGGACAGGACTTACGGAGCAGTACTTC
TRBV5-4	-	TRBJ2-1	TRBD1	CASSGQGPSDEQFF	TGTGCCAGCTCGGGACAGGGGCCGTCGGATGAGCAGTTCTTC
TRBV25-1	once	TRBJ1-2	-	CASSEYSQGGGYTF	TGTGCCAGCAGTGAATATTCACAGGGTGGTGGCTACACCTTC
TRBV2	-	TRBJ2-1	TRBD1	CASSAGQGAYNEQFF	TGTGCCAGCAGCGCCGGACAGGGGGCTTACAATGAGCAGTTCTTC
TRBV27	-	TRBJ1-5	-	CASSPQQGYDNQPQHF	TGTGCCAGCAGCCCCCAACAGGGTTATGACAATCAGCCCCAGCATTTT
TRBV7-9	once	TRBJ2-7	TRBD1	CASSSDRRSSYEQYF	TGTGCCAGCAGCTCGGACAGGAGAAGCTCCTACGAGCAGTACTTC
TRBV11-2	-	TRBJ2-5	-	CASSPNIQETQYF	TGTGCCAGCAGCCCGAACATACAAGAGACCCAGTACTTC
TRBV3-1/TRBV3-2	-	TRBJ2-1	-	CASSQEGSEQFF	TGTGCCAGCAGCCAAGAGGGCAGCGAGCAGTTCTTC
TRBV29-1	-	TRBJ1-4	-	CSVSVRGGEKLFF	TGCAGCGTCTCAGTCCGGGGAGGCGAAAAACTGTTTTTT
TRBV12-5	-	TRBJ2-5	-	CASGINRDQETQYF	TGTGCTAGTGGTATTAACCGGGACCAAGAGACCCAGTACTTC
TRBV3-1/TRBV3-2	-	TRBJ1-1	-	CASSQVADTEAFF	TGTGCCAGCAGCCAGGTGGCGGACACTGAAGCTTTCTTT
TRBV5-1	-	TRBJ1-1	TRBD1	CASKEGGGTDEAFF	TGCGCCAGCAAGGAGGGCGGCGGGACAGATGAAGCTTTCTTT
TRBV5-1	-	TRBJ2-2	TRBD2	CASSLGLEPSGGELFF	TGCGCCAGCAGCTTGGGACTAGAACCTAGCGGCGGGGAGCTGTTTTTT
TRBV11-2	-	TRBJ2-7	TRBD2	CASSPPGTVFSGSAEQYF	TGTGCCAGCAGCCCCCCCGGGACAGTGTTTAGCGGGAGTGCCGAGCAGTACTTC
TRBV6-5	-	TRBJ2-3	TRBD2	CASTLAERVADTQYF	TGTGCCAGCACACTAGCGGAGAGGGTGGCAGATACGCAGTATTTT
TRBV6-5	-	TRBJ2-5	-	CASSPNGTPETQYF	TGTGCCAGCAGTCCAAACGGGACTCCTGAAACCCAGTACTTC
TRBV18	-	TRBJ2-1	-	CASSPQGYEQFF	TGTGCCAGCTCACCCCAGGGCTATGAGCAGTTCTTC
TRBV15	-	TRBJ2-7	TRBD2	CATSSGLAGGAGDEQYF	TGTGCCACCAGCAGCGGACTAGCGGGAGGGGCCGGGGACGAGCAGTACTTC
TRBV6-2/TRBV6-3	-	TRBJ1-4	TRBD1	CASSSGQGGSTNEKLFF	TGTGCCAGCAGTTCCGGACAGGGAGGGTCGACTAATGAAAAACTGTTTTTT
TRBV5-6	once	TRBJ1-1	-	CASSRGSFEAFF	TGTGCCAGCAGCCGAGGAAGCTTTGAAGCTTTCTTT
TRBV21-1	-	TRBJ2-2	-	CASSVRPGELFF	TGTGCCAGCAGCGTGCGGCCCGGGGAGCTGTTTTTT
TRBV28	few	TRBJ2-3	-	CASISLRTDTQYF	TGTGCCAGCATCTCCCTCCGCACAGATACGCAGTATTTT
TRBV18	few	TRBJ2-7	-	CASSPGGRTLDEQYF	TGTGCCAGCTCACCCGGGGGACGGACCCTTGACGAGCAGTACTTC
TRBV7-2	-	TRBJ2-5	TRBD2	CASSWGLAGGVQETQYF	TGTGCCAGCAGCTGGGGACTAGCGGGAGGAGTGCAAGAGACCCAGTACTTC
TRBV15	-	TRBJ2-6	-	CATSRVAGANVLTF	TGTGCCACCAGCAGAGTCGCTGGGGCCAACGTCCTGACTTTC
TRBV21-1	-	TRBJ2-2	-	CASSKGPSGDTGELFF	TGTGCCAGCAGCAAAGGCCCTTCTGGAGATACCGGGGAGCTGTTTTTT
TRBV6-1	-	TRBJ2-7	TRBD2	CASSAGLAGYSYEQYF	TGTGCCAGCAGTGCGGGACTAGCGGGGTACTCCTACGAGCAGTACTTC
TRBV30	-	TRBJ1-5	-	CAWSVPHSNQPQHF	TGTGCCTGGAGTGTCCCCCATAGCAATCAGCCCCAGCATTTT
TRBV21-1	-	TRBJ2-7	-	CASEGDIYEQYF	TGTGCCAGCGAGGGGGACATCTACGAGCAGTACTTC